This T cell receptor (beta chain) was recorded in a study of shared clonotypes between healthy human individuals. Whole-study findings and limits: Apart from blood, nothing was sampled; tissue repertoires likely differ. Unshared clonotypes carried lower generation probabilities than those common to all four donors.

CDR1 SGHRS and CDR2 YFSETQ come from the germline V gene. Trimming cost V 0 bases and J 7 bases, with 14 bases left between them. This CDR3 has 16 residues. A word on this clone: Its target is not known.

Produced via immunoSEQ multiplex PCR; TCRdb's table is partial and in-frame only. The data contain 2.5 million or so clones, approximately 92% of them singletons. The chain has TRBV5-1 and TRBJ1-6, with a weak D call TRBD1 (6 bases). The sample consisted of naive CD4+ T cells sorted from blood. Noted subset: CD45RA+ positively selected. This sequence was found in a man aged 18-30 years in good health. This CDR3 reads CASSLAGAGVNSPLHF. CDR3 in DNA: TGCGCCAGCAGCTTGGCCGGGGCAGGGGTGAATTCACCCCTCCACTTT.